The 23 T cell receptor beta chains presented below share a single source sample, sequenced in a study of shared clonotypes between healthy human individuals. Measured with immunoSEQ multiplex PCR; TCRdb has only the in-frame clones, and not every one. The top ten hold about 0.34% of the sample, which has over a million clones, 98% seen once. Material: naive CD4+ T cells sorted from blood. Described subset: CD45RA+ positively selected. Receptors originate from a man aged 30 to 39 in good health.

This chain uses TRBV18 with TRBJ2-1, with TRBD2 identical over 9 bases. With V trimmed by 1 base and J by 9 bases, 13 bases remained unmatched. This CDR3 region has 17 residues. The germline gives CDR1 KGHSH, CDR2 LQKENI. CDR3 nucleotides: TGTGCCAGCTCACCACTCAGCGCGGGAGGGGCGTTTAGTGAGCAGTTCTTC. As protein: CASSPLSAGGAFSEQFF.

The chain links TRBV10-3 to TRBJ1-2, with D maybe TRBD1 (6 bases). There are 13 residues in the CDR3. V was clipped by 9 bases and J by 1 base, with 12 bases between them. Germline CDR1 is ENHRY and CDR2 is SYGVKD. As DNA, the CDR3 is TGTGCCATATCACAGGGAGATAACTATGGCTACACCTTC. Residues: CAISQGDNYGYTF.

The chain combines TRBV29-1 with TRBJ1-4; D is undetermined. Trimming took 7 bases from V and 0 from J, leaving 12 bases between them. Germline assignment: CDR1 SQVTM and CDR2 ANQGSEA. The CDR3 sequence is 14 residues long. The CDR3 loop is CSASGRATNEKLFF. In DNA, the CDR3 is TGCAGCGCGTCGGGGAGGGCAACTAATGAAAAACTGTTTTTT.

The chain is built from TRBV19 and TRBJ2-3, with TRBD2 matching 12 bases. V lost 3 bases and J lost 4; bases outside the gene matches: 11. From germline, CDR1 is LNHDA and CDR2 SQIVND (reference sequence). CDR3 length: 18 residues. The DNA of the CDR3 is TGTGCCAGTAGTATGGCTGGGGCCCTAGCGGGAGGGCCAGATACGCAGTATTTT. This sequence encodes CASSMAGALAGGPDTQYF.

The chain uses TRBV6-5 and TRBJ2-2; no clear D gene. Germline CDR1 MNHEY, CDR2 SVGAGI. The CDR3 consists of 13 residues. Trimming took 5 bases from V and 1 from J, leaving 5 bases between them. The CDR3 DNA follows: TGTGCCAGCAGTCAGAGGAACACCGGGGAGCTGTTTTTT. Amino acids: CASSQRNTGELFF.

A single count supports this clone. Distinct nucleotide sequences in the sample also encode this CDR3. V usage is TRBV7-9 and J usage is TRBJ1-3; 7 bases are shared with TRBD1. The CDR3 has 14 residues. Germline CDR1 is SEHNR and CDR2 is FQNEAQ (reference sequence). The trim removed 6 bases at V and 4 bases at J, leaving 6 bases unmatched. Written as DNA, the CDR3 is TGTGCCAGCAGTCGGACAGGCTCGGGAAACACCATATATTTT. The encoded protein is CASSRTGSGNTIYF.

V and J are TRBV28 and TRBJ2-7, with 7 bases lining up with TRBD1. The CDR3 is 13 amino acids. Germline CDR1 is MDHEN and CDR2 is SYDVKM. The CDR3, as DNA: TGTGCCAGCAGTGGCCGGGACAGCTTTGACCTGTTGGTT. Encoded protein: CASSGRDSFDLLV.

The rearrangement joins TRBV7-8 to TRBJ2-7; no reliable D call. This CDR3 contains 13 residues. Germline V gives CDR1 SGHVS, CDR2 FQNEAQ. Trimming took off 1 base at V and 7 bases at J, with 11 bases between the two ends. The CDR3 nucleotides are TGTGCCAGCAGCTTAGGGCAGCCAAGTGAGCAGTACTTC. Protein sequence: CASSLGQPSEQYF.

The chain joins TRBV15 to TRBJ1-5; D gene unclear. There are 16 residues in the CDR3. Germline CDR1 LNHNV, CDR2 YYDKDF (reference sequence). V was shortened by 0 bases and J by 7 bases, with 16 bases between the two germline ends. CDR3 nucleotide sequence: TGTGCCACCAGCAGAGACGCAGCGGGCCTCGGCCAGCCCCAGCATTTT. Protein: CATSRDAAGLGQPQHF.

The V gene is TRBV9, the J gene TRBJ2-7; no firm D call. The V gene lost 0 bases and the J gene lost 1 base, with 11 bases spanning the gap. CDR1 and CDR2 (germline): SGDLS, YYNGEE. The CDR3 has 15 residues. Here the CDR3 reads CASSVGGVRSYEQYF. The CDR3 nucleotides are TGTGCCAGCAGCGTAGGTGGGGTTCGTTCCTACGAGCAGTACTTC.

This clone was counted a single time. The chain uses TRBV5-1 and TRBJ2-3; 8 bases agree with TRBD1. V lost 1 base to trimming and J lost 1 base; unmatched junction nucleotides: 8. Looked up from germline, CDR1 is SGHRS and CDR2 is YFSETQ. There are 17 residues in the CDR3. This CDR3 is CASSLWSGGSGTDTQYF. CDR3 in DNA: TGCGCCAGCAGCTTGTGGTCAGGGGGCTCTGGCACAGATACGCAGTATTTT.

This chain joins TRBV5-5 and TRBJ2-2, with 7 bases fitting TRBD2. The CDR3 spans 15 residues. Unmatched junction bases numbered 5, after V lost 6 bases and J lost 0 bases. Germline V gene lookup returns CDR1 SGHKS and CDR2 YYEKEE (reference sequence). The CDR3 nucleotides read TGTGCCAGCAACCCACGGGAGGCGAACACCGGGGAGCTGTTTTTT. This codes for CASNPREANTGELFF.

With regard to this clone: Other nucleotide sequences from this sample produce the same CDR3. V is TRBV5-1 and J is TRBJ2-5; 7 bases match TRBD2. Per germline, CDR1 SGHRS and CDR2 YFSETQ. This CDR3 has 14 residues. V was clipped by 2 bases and J by 2 bases; unmatched bases: 3. The DNA for the CDR3 is TGCGCCAGCAGCTTCGGCGGGAGACAAGAGACCCAGTACTTC. Encoded protein: CASSFGGRQETQYF.

The chain is built from TRBV11-3 and TRBJ2-3, with 14 bases identical to TRBD2. The ends lost 5 bases at V and 6 bases at J; junction bases unmatched: 13. CDR1 is SGHNT and CDR2 is YENEEA in the germline V gene. CDR3 length: 18 amino acids. The CDR3 region has the DNA TGTGCCAGCAGCAGAGGGACTAGCGGGAGCCCTACTCGGGATACGCAGTATTTT. Encoded protein: CASSRGTSGSPTRDTQYF.

This chain connects TRBV18 to TRBJ2-7; TRBD2 agrees at 7 bases. Per the germline V gene, CDR1 is KGHSH and CDR2 is LQKENI. The CDR3 has 16 residues. V lost 4 bases to trimming and J lost 0 bases; unmatched junction nucleotides: 9. The DNA of the CDR3 is TGTGCCAGCTCACGGACACGGGAGGTTTTCTCCTACGAGCAGTACTTC. It codes for CASSRTREVFSYEQYF.

On this clone itself: A junction end diverges from the germline sequence, so it may reflect a read error. In DNA, the CDR3 is TGTGCCAGCAGTTTATCGTCCAACTTC. This encodes CASSLSSNF. The genes are TRBV27 and TRBJ2-7; unclear D gene. From germline, CDR1 is MNHEY and CDR2 SMNVEV (reference sequence). This CDR3 has 9 amino acids.

The chain recombines TRBV30 with TRBJ2-6; D gene unclear. The V gene lost 8 bases and the J gene lost 2 bases, with 13 bases spanning the gap. This CDR3 spans 14 amino acids. Germline V lookup: CDR1 GTSNPN, CDR2 SVGIG (reference sequence). CDR3 amino acids: CATTGATGANVLTF. The CDR3 nucleotides are TGTGCCACCACCGGCGCCACTGGGGCCAACGTCCTGACTTTC. Full variable domain (outside the CDR3, taken from reference TRBV30 and TRBJ2-6): SQTIHQWPATLVQPVGSPLSLECTVEGTSNPNLYWYRQAAGRGLQLLFYSVGIGQISSEVPQNLSASRPQDRQFILSSKKLLLSDSGFYLCATTGATGANVLTFGAGSRLTVL.

The chain is built from TRBV7-9 and TRBJ1-1; unclear D gene. Between the trimmed V and J ends, which lost 3 bases and 4 bases, there was a span of 9 bases. The germline V gene has CDR1 SEHNR and CDR2 FQNEAQ (reference sequence). CDR3 length: 13 amino acids. In DNA form, the CDR3 reads TGTGCCAGCAGCTTGTATTCGGGCACTGAAGCTTTCTTT. This codes for CASSLYSGTEAFF.

The V and J genes are TRBV28 and TRBJ1-3; no firm D call. Germline V CDR1 and CDR2: MDHEN, SYDVKM. The V end lost 5 bases, the J end lost 0 bases, and 8 bases lay between the germline ends. The length of the CDR3 is 14 residues. The CDR3 coding sequence is TGTGCCAGCAGTGAGACTGCCTCTGGAAACACCATATATTTT. Amino acids: CASSETASGNTIYF.

V usage is TRBV11-2 and J usage is TRBJ1-2, with TRBD1 matching 8 bases. This CDR3 region has 15 residues. The J segment lost 5 bases and the V segment lost 5 bases, leaving 10 bases of the junction unmatched. In germline, CDR1 is SGHAT, CDR2 FQNNGV. In DNA, the CDR3 is TGTGCCAGCAGCCCCTCCGGGACAGGTTTTTATGGCTACACCTTC. Its protein is CASSPSGTGFYGYTF.

The chain joins TRBV25-1 to TRBJ2-7, with 7 nucleotides matching TRBD2. Trimming took 6 bases from V and 2 from J; bases not matched to a gene: 10. This CDR3 spans 15 amino acids. CDR1 is MGHDK and CDR2 is SYGVNS in the germline V gene. The CDR3 DNA reads as TGTGCCAGCAGCGACCAGCCTAGCGGTACCTACGAGCAGTACTTC. Residues: CASSDQPSGTYEQYF.

The chain employs TRBV5-6 and TRBJ2-2; 10 positions match TRBD1. CDR1 is SGHDT and CDR2 is YYEEEE in the germline V gene. This CDR3 region has 15 residues. V lost 4 bases, J lost 4 bases, and 4 bases stayed unmatched. The CDR3 sequence: CASSIGTGATGELFF. The CDR3 bases are TGTGCCAGCAGCATTGGGACAGGGGCCACCGGGGAGCTGTTTTTT.

V usage is TRBV29-1 and J usage is TRBJ2-2, with D unresolved. Trimming stripped 3 bases from V and 1 base from J, with 9 bases between. The CDR3 contains 14 residues. The germline CDR1 and CDR2 sequences are SQVTM and ANQGSEA. CDR3 region: CSVDLAENTGELFF. DNA for the CDR3: TGCAGCGTTGATTTGGCCGAGAACACCGGGGAGCTGTTTTTT.